The 28 T cell receptor beta chains in this list originate from one sample, sequenced in a study of T cell repertoires in cytomegalovirus infection. Using its own MiXCR run on the reads, TCRdb lists one record per CDR3 protein. Of 150,000 to 200,000 distinct CDR3 sequences detected, 14% appear once; the ten largest clones hold 25% to 30%. Sequencing was carried out using PBMCs. All receptors come from a human donor in good health (CMV status not recorded). Some clones in this sample may be carry-over from other donors' samples.

This clonotype was detected many times. The V call is TRBV5-1, the J call TRBJ1-1, with D unclear. Germline V lookup: CDR1 SGHRS, CDR2 YFSETQ. V lost 2 bases and J 0 bases, leaving 17 bases between the germline ends. This CDR3 region has 17 residues. CDR3 nucleotide sequence: TGCGCCAGCAGCTTATTGGTGACCGGCCAACTGAACACTGAAGCTTTCTTT. This translates into CASSLLVTGQLNTEAFF. The complete variable domain, with remaining parts taken from reference TRBV5-1 and TRBJ1-1, reads KAGVTQTPRYLIKTRGQQVTLSCSPISGHRSVSWYQQTPGQGLQFLFEYFSETQRNKGNFPGRFSGRQFSNSRSEMNVSTLELGDSALYLCASSLLVTGQLNTEAFFGQGTRLTVV.

This clonotype was observed a handful of times. This rearrangement joins TRBV29-1 to TRBJ2-5; 10 positions match TRBD1. The CDR3 sequence is 15 residues long. Germline loops: CDR1 SQVTM, CDR2 ANQGSEA. Trimming took 1 base from V and 5 from J; bases not matched to a gene: 7. This CDR3 is CSVEVLGTGVETQYF. CDR3 DNA: TGCAGCGTTGAAGTACTCGGGACAGGGGTTGAGACCCAGTACTTC.

The chain links TRBV29-1 to TRBJ2-5; D uncertain. Deletions cut 5 bases from V and 0 bases from J, with 7 bases between. Germline-derived CDR1 and CDR2 are SQVTM and ANQGSEA. This CDR3 comprises 12 residues. CDR3 residues: CSVSWDQETQYF. DNA for the CDR3: TGCAGCGTTAGCTGGGACCAAGAGACCCAGTACTTC.

In this sample, this clonotype turned up a few times. The CDR3 sequence is CASSESDRVPSGANVLTF. For the CDR3, the DNA is TGTGCCAGCAGTGAAAGTGACAGGGTCCCCTCTGGGGCCAACGTCCTGACTTTC. The gene calls are TRBV6-4 and TRBJ2-6, with TRBD1 matching 7 bases. Germline V gene lookup returns CDR1 MRHNA and CDR2 SNTAGT. The V gene end was trimmed by 3 bases and the J gene end by 0 bases; junction bases not matched to a gene: 8. This CDR3 spans 18 amino acids.

This clonotype was detected a few times. The chain links TRBV12-3 or TRBV12-4 to TRBJ1-6; D uncertain. This CDR3 comprises 15 residues. V was pared by 1 base and J by 5 bases, with 9 bases between. This chain's CDR3 is CASSLGRKDNSPLHF. DNA for the CDR3: TGTGCCAGCAGTTTAGGGCGGAAGGATAATTCACCCCTCCACTTT.

The V and J genes are TRBV5-5 and TRBJ1-2; D might be TRBD1 (5 bases). Trimming pared 2 bases from V and 5 bases from J, leaving 13 bases between. The CDR3 consists of 14 residues. The V gene's germline CDR1 is SGHKS and CDR2 YYEKEE (reference sequence). CDR3 in amino acids: CASSFPGGRYGYTF. The CDR3 region has the DNA TGTGCCAGCAGCTTCCCGGGGGGGAGGTATGGCTACACCTTC.

This clonotype appeared a few times. The V and J genes are TRBV28 and TRBJ1-4; D might be TRBD1 (5 bases). This CDR3 contains 15 residues. Trimming stripped 4 bases from V and 6 bases from J, with 15 bases between. The germline V gene has CDR1 MDHEN and CDR2 SYDVKM. CDR3 DNA sequence: TGTGCCAGCAGTTCGGTCGTCGGGGGGGATGAAAAACTGTTTTTT. Its translation: CASSSVVGGDEKLFF.

This clonotype was seen ten or more times. The V and J genes are TRBV7-2 and TRBJ1-3; TRBD1 aligns across 9 bases. The ends lost 4 bases at V and 2 bases at J; junction bases unmatched: 9. Germline values: CDR1 SGHTA, CDR2 FQGNSA. The CDR3 is 17 residues long. Here the CDR3 reads CASSYITGGIAGNTIYF. For the CDR3, the DNA is TGTGCCAGCAGCTATATTACAGGGGGCATTGCTGGAAACACCATATATTTT.

The gene calls are TRBV5-4 and TRBJ2-4, with D maybe TRBD2 (6 bases). The CDR3 is 17 amino acids. Trimming took off 0 bases at V and 0 bases at J, with 13 bases between the two ends. Germline CDR1 reads SGHNT; CDR2 reads YYREEE (reference sequence). Written as DNA, the CDR3 is TGTGCCAGCAGCTTGGTAGGAGGGGCTGAAGCCAAAAACATTCAGTACTTC. Amino acid sequence: CASSLVGGAEAKNIQYF.

In this sample, this clonotype turned up many times. This CDR3 is CASSFGPSNEKLFF. In DNA, the CDR3 is TGTGCCAGTAGCTTCGGGCCTAGTAATGAAAAACTGTTTTTT. The V gene is TRBV19, the J gene TRBJ1-4; D is unresolved. The V end was cut by 6 bases, the J end by 4 bases, with 12 bases between. This CDR3 spans 14 amino acids. Germline V gives CDR1 LNHDA, CDR2 SQIVND (reference sequence).

For this clonotype: One end of the junction does not line up with germline, which may come from a read error. V usage is TRBV2 and J usage is TRBJ2-1, with 9 bases matching TRBD1. From germline, CDR1 is SNHLY and CDR2 FYNNEI. This CDR3 spans 15 amino acids. CDR3 residues: CASRYSGQGYNEQLF. CDR3 in DNA: TGTGCCAGCAGATACTCCGGACAGGGGTACAATGAGCAGCTCTTC.

The chain is built from TRBV6-2 or TRBV6-3 and TRBJ2-7; 7 nucleotides line up with TRBD2. Trimming took 5 bases from V and 5 from J; bases not matched to a gene: 9. Per the germline V gene, CDR1 is MNHEY and CDR2 is SVGEGT. The CDR3 sequence is 14 residues long. The CDR3 DNA reads TGTGCCAGCAGTGAGGCGGGAGTAACCCACGAGCAGTACTTC. It codes for CASSEAGVTHEQYF.

Ten or more counts support this clonotype. The chain joins TRBV7-3 to TRBJ2-1, with 14 bases aligning to TRBD2. Germline V CDR1 and CDR2: SGHTA, FQGTGA. This CDR3 is 14 amino acids long. After removal of 3 bases from V and 8 bases from J, the junction contained 0 bases not matched to a gene. CDR3 sequence: CASSLTSGRDEQFF. The CDR3 DNA reads TGTGCCAGCAGCTTGACTAGCGGGAGGGATGAGCAGTTCTTC.

This chain joins TRBV7-2 and TRBJ2-5; D gene uncertain. Germline CDR1 is SGHTA and CDR2 is FQGNSA. The CDR3 covers 15 residues. Trimming shortened V by 4 bases and J by 1 base, and 13 bases separated the two germline ends. For the CDR3, the DNA is TGTGCCAGCAGCTGGTACACCTACACCCAAGAGACCCAGTACTTC. Amino acid sequence: CASSWYTYTQETQYF.

At least ten counts were recorded for this clonotype. The gene calls are TRBV29-1 and TRBJ2-5, with TRBD1 identical over 11 bases. V lost 5 bases and J lost 7; bases outside the gene matches: 9. The CDR3 loop spans 14 amino acids. Per the germline V gene, CDR1 is SQVTM and CDR2 is ANQGSEA. CDR3 sequence reads: CSVLGTGGPVTQYF. CDR3 in DNA: TGCAGCGTTCTCGGGACAGGGGGGCCGGTGACCCAGTACTTC.

To note about this clonotype: The junction differs from germline at one of its ends, possibly a read error. The chain uses TRBV5-3 and TRBJ2-1; D gene ambiguous. TRBV5-3 counts as an open reading frame of uncertain function. The CDR3 is 11 amino acids. The CDR3 nucleotides read TGTGCCAGCAGCTTTGTACAGGAGCAGTTCTTC. Translating it yields CASSFVQEQFF.

This clonotype was picked up many times. The gene calls are TRBV6-1 and TRBJ2-7, with D perhaps given as TRBD1 or TRBD2 (5 bases each). Germline-derived CDR1 and CDR2 are MNHNS and SASEGT. V lost 2 bases to trimming and J lost 5 bases, with 22 bases between them. The CDR3 runs to 17 residues. DNA of the CDR3: TGTGCCAGCAGTGAAAGGTTAATGGCAGGGACCAGGGACGAGCAGTACTTC. The encoded protein is CASSERLMAGTRDEQYF.

V and J are TRBV5-4 and TRBJ2-1; 8 bases align to TRBD2. The V gene's germline CDR1 is SGHNT and CDR2 YYREEE (reference sequence). The ends lost 4 bases at V and 8 bases at J; junction bases unmatched: 14. The CDR3 contains 16 residues. CDR3 in amino acids: CASSQNLRGGLYEQFF. For the CDR3, the DNA is TGTGCCAGCAGCCAGAACCTCCGGGGGGGTTTGTATGAGCAGTTCTTC. Filled out from reference TRBV5-4 and TRBJ2-1, the complete variable domain reads ETGVTQSPTHLIKTRGQQVTLRCSSQSGHNTVSWYQQALGQGPQFIFQYYREEENGRGNFPPRFSGLQFPNYSSELNVNALELDDSALYLCASSQNLRGGLYEQFFGPGTRLTVL.

In this sample, this clonotype turned up a few times. The chain uses TRBV15 and TRBJ2-5; the match to TRBD2 covers 10 bases. CDR1 is LNHNV and CDR2 is YYDKDF in the germline V gene (reference sequence). V was clipped by 2 bases and J by 5 bases; unmatched bases: 8. This CDR3 spans 16 amino acids. The CDR3: CATSRSGLAQLETQYF. CDR3 DNA: TGTGCCACCAGCAGATCGGGACTAGCGCAGTTGGAGACCCAGTACTTC.

This rearrangement joins TRBV19 to TRBJ1-5; D unclear. Trimming left V 8 bases short and J 7 bases short, with 21 bases between. There are 15 residues in the CDR3. CDR1 and CDR2 (germline): LNHDA, SQIVND (reference sequence). CDR3 nucleotide sequence: TGTGCCAGTCATGCGCCGGCAGAGGCTTTACAGCCCCAGCATTTT. Its translation: CASHAPAEALQPQHF.

In this sample, this clonotype turned up many times. The chain links TRBV7-3 to TRBJ1-1; 8 bases align to TRBD1. The V segment lost 4 bases and the J segment 3 bases; nucleotides outside the gene matches: 4. Germline CDR1 and CDR2: SGHTA and FQGTGA. This CDR3 is built from 14 residues. CDR3 coding DNA: TGTGCCAGCAGCTCAACAGGGGGGTACACTGAAGCTTTCTTT. Its protein product is CASSSTGGYTEAFF.

This clonotype has just a few counts. In DNA, the CDR3 is TGTGCCAGCAGTGAAACCCTTGGCTCACCCCTCCACTTT. This sequence encodes CASSETLGSPLHF. This chain uses TRBV2 with TRBJ1-6; D not resolved. CDR1 and CDR2 (germline): SNHLY, FYNNEI. V was shortened by 2 bases and J by 10 bases, with 9 bases between the two germline ends. The CDR3 loop spans 13 amino acids.

This clonotype was seen at least ten times. J is TRBJ2-7 and V is TRBV7-2; 7 nucleotides match TRBD2. Germline values: CDR1 SGHTA, CDR2 FQGNSA. The CDR3 totals 15 residues. V was clipped by 1 base and J by 5 bases; unmatched bases: 8. The CDR3 DNA follows: TGTGCCAGCAGCTTAGGAGGCGGGAGAATAAACGAGCAGTACTTC. Encoded protein: CASSLGGGRINEQYF.

Comment on this clonotype: A clone one base away is much larger, so this may be a read error. This chain uses TRBV7-4 with TRBJ2-7; no definite D call. The CDR3 is made up of 14 amino acids. The germline CDR1 and CDR2 sequences are SGHVT and SQSDAQ. The germline V and J ends were trimmed by 11 bases and 7 bases, with 24 bases remaining between them. The CDR3 DNA reads TGTGCCCGCCCTCGCCCCGACCCGCCTTGGGAGCAGTACTTC. Encoded protein: CARPRPDPPWEQYF.

This clonotype appeared a few times. The J gene is TRBJ2-2, the V gene TRBV12-3 or TRBV12-4; D is possibly TRBD1 or TRBD2 (5 bases each). V lost 3 bases and J 4 bases, leaving 9 bases between the germline ends. The CDR3 loop spans 14 amino acids. The CDR3 spells CASSFVGVTGELFF. CDR3 DNA sequence: TGTGCCAGCAGTTTCGTGGGGGTCACCGGGGAGCTGTTTTTT.

J is TRBJ2-7 and V is TRBV5-1, with D perhaps TRBD2 (7 bases). V lost 5 bases, J lost 2 bases, and 14 bases lay in between. Germline V lookup: CDR1 SGHRS, CDR2 YFSETQ. This CDR3 is built from 14 residues. The CDR3 region has the DNA TGCGCCAGCAGTATCTACGGGGGGCCCTACGAGCAGTACTTC. Translated: CASSIYGGPYEQYF.

The J gene is TRBJ2-5, the V gene TRBV29-1; D call uncertain. The CDR3 totals 12 residues. Per germline, CDR1 SQVTM and CDR2 ANQGSEA. V was clipped by 6 bases and J by 0 bases, with 8 bases between them. The CDR3: CSVPRNQETQYF. CDR3 nucleotide sequence: TGCAGCGTCCCGAGGAACCAAGAGACCCAGTACTTC. Full variable domain (remainder filled in from reference TRBV29-1 and TRBJ2-5): SAVISQKPSRDICQRGTSLTIQCQVDSQVTMMFWYRQQPGQSLTLIATANQGSEATYESGFVIDKFPISRPNLTFSTLTVSNMSPEDSSIYLCSVPRNQETQYFGPGTRLLVL.

The chain recombines TRBV29-1 with TRBJ2-5; 13 bases agree with TRBD2. Losses at the gene ends were 6 bases for V and 1 base for J; bases not matched to a gene: 11. The CDR3 length is 17 residues. Germline loops: CDR1 SQVTM, CDR2 ANQGSEA. CDR3 nucleotides: TGCAGCGTCACTAGCGGGGGGGGTCTCGACCCCCAAGAGACCCAGTACTTC. Protein sequence: CSVTSGGGLDPQETQYF.